This T cell receptor (beta chain) was identified during a study of T cell responses to AZD1222 COVID-19 vaccine. Study overall: Second-dose schedules of about 4 or about 12 weeks were combined.

In this sample, this clone turned up once. Repertoires were generated with immunoSEQ multiplex PCR, while TCRdb's copy carries only in-frame clones and drops some. The sample yields over 90,000 clones, roughly 91% seen once. There are 15 residues in the CDR3. Germline CDR1 LNHDA, CDR2 SQIVND (reference sequence). The ends lost 3 bases at V and 5 bases at J; junction bases unmatched: 6. This sequence joins TRBV19 and TRBJ1-5; 8 bases fit TRBD1. The TCR comes from an adult in good health. The material was peripheral blood, obtained on day 0 of AZD1222 vaccination. This CDR3 reads CASSIQGAQDQPQHF. CDR3 sequence (DNA): TGTGCCAGTAGTATCCAGGGGGCACAGGATCAGCCCCAGCATTTT.